Below, one T cell receptor (beta chain) is given with its context. This specimen comes from a study of blood T cell repertoires in COVID-19. The authors' processing: Nucleated cell number was recorded as an estimate derived from reference gene primer amplification. Clones were read by immunoSEQ multiplex PCR, and TCRdb kept only the in-frame ones, dropping some. Clone size and the V and J calls come from that table; the DNA yielded D and trimming. The data hold some 290,000 clones, with less than 85% observed a single time. This TCR came from a man aged 55 to 70 who had recovered from COVID-19. Sequenced material: peripheral blood.

CDR3 sequence reads: CASSFTTGIQETQYF. The CDR3 DNA sequence: TGTGCCAGCAGCTTCACTACAGGGATCCAAGAGACCCAGTACTTC. The chain couples TRBV5-5 to TRBJ2-5; a possible D gene is TRBD1 (6 bases). CDR3 length equals 15 residues. The V gene's germline CDR1 is SGHKS and CDR2 YYEKEE (reference sequence). Trimming pared 2 bases from V and 1 base from J, leaving 12 bases between.